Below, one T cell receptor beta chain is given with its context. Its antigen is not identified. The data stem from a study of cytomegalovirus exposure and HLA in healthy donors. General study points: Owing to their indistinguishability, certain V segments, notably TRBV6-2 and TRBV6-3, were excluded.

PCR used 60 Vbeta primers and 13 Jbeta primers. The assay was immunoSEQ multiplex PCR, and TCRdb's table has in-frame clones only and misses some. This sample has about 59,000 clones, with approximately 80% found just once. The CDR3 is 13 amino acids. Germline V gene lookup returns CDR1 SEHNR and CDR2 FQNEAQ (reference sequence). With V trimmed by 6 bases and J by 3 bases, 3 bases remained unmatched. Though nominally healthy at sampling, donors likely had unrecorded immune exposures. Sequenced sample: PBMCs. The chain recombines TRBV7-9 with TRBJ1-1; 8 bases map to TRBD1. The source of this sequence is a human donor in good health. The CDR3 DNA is TGTGCCAGCAGATCGACAGGGGACACTGAAGCTTTCTTT. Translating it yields CASRSTGDTEAFF. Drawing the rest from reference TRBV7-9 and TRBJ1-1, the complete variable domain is DTGVSQNPRHKITKRGQNVTFRCDPISEHNRLYWYRQTLGQGPEFLTYFQNEAQLEKSRLLSDRFSAERPKGSFSTLEIQRTEQGDSAMYLCASRSTGDTEAFFGQGTRLTVV.